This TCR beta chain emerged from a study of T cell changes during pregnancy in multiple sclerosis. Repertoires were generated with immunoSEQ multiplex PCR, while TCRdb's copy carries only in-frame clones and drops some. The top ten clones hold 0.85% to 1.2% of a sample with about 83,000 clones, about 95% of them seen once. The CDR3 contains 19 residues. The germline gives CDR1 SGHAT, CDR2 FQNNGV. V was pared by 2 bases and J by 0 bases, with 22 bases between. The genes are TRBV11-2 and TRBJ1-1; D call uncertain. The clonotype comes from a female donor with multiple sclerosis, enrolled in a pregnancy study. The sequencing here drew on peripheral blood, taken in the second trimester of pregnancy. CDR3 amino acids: CASSLSYGDMRALNTEAFF. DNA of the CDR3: TGTGCCAGCAGCTTATCCTATGGGGATATGAGGGCCCTGAACACTGAAGCTTTCTTT.